These 8 T cell receptor beta chains were sequenced from one sample in a study of tissue T cells after allogeneic stem cell transplantation. This table comes from immunoSEQ multiplex PCR, and its TCRdb copy is limited to in-frame clones, with some not included. The table shows more than 45,000 clones, with 73% occurring only once. Sequencing input: sorted cells pooled from one or two spleens. Source of these receptors: a pool of C57BL/6 mice in good health.

Regarding this clone: The germline and genes are mouse ones. The read terminates 1 residue ahead of where the CDR3 ends, so the germline J gene completes it. V gene TRBV5 combines with J gene TRBJ2-3; tentatively, D is TRBD1 (6 bases). Per germline, CDR1 LGHNA and CDR2 YNLKQL (reference sequence). V lost 1 base and J lost 0, with 11 bases in between. The CDR3 is 16 amino acids. CDR3 region: CASSQAGDNSAETLYF. The CDR3 DNA, read in part, is TGTGCCAGCAGCCAAGCAGGGGACAATAGTGCAGAAACGCTGTAT.

As to this clone: Mouse gene names apply. Read coverage stops 1 residue before the CDR3 terminus; the germline J gene supplies the remainder. The rearrangement joins TRBV16 to TRBJ2-4; TRBD2 matches at 7 bases. CDR1 SGHSA and CDR2 FRNQAP come from the germline V gene. The CDR3 has 14 residues. Germline trimming cut 4 bases from V and 1 base from J; bases unmatched to any gene: 2. The CDR3 DNA, read in part, is TGTGCAAGCAGCTACGGACTGGGTCAAAACACCTTGTAC. It translates to CASSYGLGQNTLY. The CDR3 reads in full as CASSYGLGQNTLYF.

Worth noting for this clone: Germline and genes: mouse. The CDR3 goes on 1 residue after the read ends, and that part is filled in from the germline J gene. This chain links TRBV13-2 with TRBJ2-5; 8 nucleotides align to TRBD2. Germline CDR1 NNHNN, CDR2 SYGAGS (reference sequence). This CDR3 has 14 amino acids. Trimming cost V 0 bases and J 8 bases; bases outside gene matches: 5. The CDR3 DNA, read in part, is TGTGCCAGCGGTGATGGGGGGGGCGCGGGCACCCAGTAC. Translated: CASGDGGGAGTQY. The whole CDR3 is CASGDGGGAGTQYF.

On this clone itself: Gene names are the mouse ones. The read is 1 residue too short to cover the CDR3 end, so that end is filled in from the germline J gene. The genes are TRBV19 and TRBJ2-1; D gene uncertain. Germline V gives CDR1 FNHDT, CDR2 SITEND (reference sequence). Trimming pared 3 bases from V and 0 bases from J, leaving 4 bases between. This CDR3 has 13 amino acids. CDR3 in amino acids: CASSTNNYAEQFF. CDR3 DNA (partial): TGTGCCAGCAGTACCAATAACTATGCTGAGCAGTTC.

Comments on this clone: Gene names and germline match the mouse. The observed sequence ends 1 residue before the CDR3 terminus, with the missing tail filled in from the germline J gene. The chain uses TRBV17 and TRBJ2-5; 8 positions match TRBD2. This CDR3 is 13 amino acids long. With V trimmed by 3 bases and J by 5 bases, 1 base remained unmatched. Germline CDR1 reads MNHDT; CDR2 reads YYDKIL. CDR3 residues: CASSRTGVDTQYF. The DNA read from the CDR3 is TGTGCTAGCAGTAGGACTGGGGTAGACACCCAGTAC.

On this clone: Each gene name is a mouse one. The sequence runs out 1 residue before the end of the CDR3; the remainder is reconstructed from the germline J gene. V gene TRBV13-1 combines with J gene TRBJ2-7, with D tentatively TRBD1 (5 bases). The CDR3 consists of 12 residues. V lost 2 bases and J 4 bases, leaving 7 bases between the germline ends. Germline values: CDR1 NSHNY, CDR2 SYGAGN. CDR3 protein: CASSEKGYEQYF. CDR3 bases read: TGTGCCAGCAGTGAGAAGGGGTATGAACAGTAC.

This clone was recorded once. These gene names are mouse names. Read coverage stops 1 residue before the CDR3 terminus; the germline J gene supplies the remainder. The rearrangement links TRBV26 to TRBJ2-7, with 12 nucleotides matching TRBD2. Per the germline V gene, CDR1 is KGHPV and CDR2 is FQNQEV (reference sequence). V was clipped by 2 bases and J by 3 bases; unmatched bases: 2. There are 15 residues in the CDR3. CDR3 bases read: TGTGCCAGCAGTCTGCCGGGACTGGGGGGCTATGAACAGTAC. As protein: CASSLPGLGGYEQY. The whole CDR3 region reads CASSLPGLGGYEQYF.

On this clone itself: All gene names here are mouse names. The CDR3 goes on 1 residue after the read ends, and that part is filled in from the germline J gene. This specimen includes other DNA sequences encoding the same CDR3. The chain carries TRBV1 and TRBJ2-7; D gene unclear. This CDR3 spans 13 amino acids. Trimming pared 4 bases from V and 0 bases from J, leaving 7 bases between. CDR1 is NSQYPW, CDR2 LRSPGD, per germline (reference sequence). The CDR3 region is CTCSGRSSYEQYF. The DNA read from the CDR3 is TGCACCTGCAGTGGCAGGAGCTCCTATGAACAGTAC.